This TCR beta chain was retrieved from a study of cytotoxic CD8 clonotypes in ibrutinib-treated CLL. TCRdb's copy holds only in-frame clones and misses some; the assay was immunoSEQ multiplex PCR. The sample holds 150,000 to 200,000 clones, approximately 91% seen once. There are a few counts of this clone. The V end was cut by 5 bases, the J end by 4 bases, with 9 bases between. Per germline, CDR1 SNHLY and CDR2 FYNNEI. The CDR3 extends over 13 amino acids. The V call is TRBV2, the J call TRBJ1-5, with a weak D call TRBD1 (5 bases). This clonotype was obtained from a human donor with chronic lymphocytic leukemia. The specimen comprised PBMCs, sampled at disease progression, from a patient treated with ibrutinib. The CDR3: CASSRQGNQPQHF. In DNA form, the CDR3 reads TGTGCCAGCAGTCGCCAGGGAAATCAGCCCCAGCATTTT.